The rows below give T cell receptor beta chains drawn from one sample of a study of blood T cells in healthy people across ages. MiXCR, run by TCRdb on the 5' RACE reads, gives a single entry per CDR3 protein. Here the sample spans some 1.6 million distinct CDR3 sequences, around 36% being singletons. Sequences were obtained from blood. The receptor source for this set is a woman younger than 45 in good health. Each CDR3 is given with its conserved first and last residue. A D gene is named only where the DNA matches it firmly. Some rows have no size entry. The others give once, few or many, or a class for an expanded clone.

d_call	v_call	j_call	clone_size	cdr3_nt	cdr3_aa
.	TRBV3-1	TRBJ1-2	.	TGTGCCAGCAGCCCCGGTGGAGCCTATGGCTGCACCTTC	CASSPGGAYGCTF
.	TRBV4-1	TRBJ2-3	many	TGCGCCAGCAGCCAAGACCCTGGGGGGCGGGATACGCAGTATTTT	CASSQDPGGRDTQYF
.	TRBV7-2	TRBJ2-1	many	TGTGCCAGCACCCGAAGCTCCTACAATGAGCAGTTCTTC	CASTRSSYNEQFF
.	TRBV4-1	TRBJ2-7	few	TGCGCCAGCAGCCAAGATCTCGGCAGAGGCGGCTACGAGCAGTACTTC	CASSQDLGRGGYEQYF
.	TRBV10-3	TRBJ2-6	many	TGTGCCATCAGAGGGGACTCTGGGGCCAACGTCCTGACTTTC	CAIRGDSGANVLTF
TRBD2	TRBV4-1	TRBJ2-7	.	TGCGCCAGCAGCCATGTCACACCGGGACTAGCGGGCTACGAGCAGTACTTC	CASSHVTPGLAGYEQYF
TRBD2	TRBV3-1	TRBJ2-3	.	TGTGCCAGCAGCCCTCCTAGCGGGATTCGAGATACGCAGTATTTT	CASSPPSGIRDTQYF
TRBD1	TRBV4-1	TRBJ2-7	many	TGCGCCAGCAGCCAGAAGATCTACAGGGGGAACTCCTACGAGCAGTACTTC	CASSQKIYRGNSYEQYF
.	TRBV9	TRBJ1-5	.	TGTGCCAGCAGCGTAGAAAGGGTAGATAGCAATCAGCCCCAGCATTTT	CASSVERVDSNQPQHF
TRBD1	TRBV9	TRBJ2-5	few	TGTGCCAGCAGCATGGACAGGGGGGCGGAGACCCAGTACTTC	CASSMDRGAETQYF